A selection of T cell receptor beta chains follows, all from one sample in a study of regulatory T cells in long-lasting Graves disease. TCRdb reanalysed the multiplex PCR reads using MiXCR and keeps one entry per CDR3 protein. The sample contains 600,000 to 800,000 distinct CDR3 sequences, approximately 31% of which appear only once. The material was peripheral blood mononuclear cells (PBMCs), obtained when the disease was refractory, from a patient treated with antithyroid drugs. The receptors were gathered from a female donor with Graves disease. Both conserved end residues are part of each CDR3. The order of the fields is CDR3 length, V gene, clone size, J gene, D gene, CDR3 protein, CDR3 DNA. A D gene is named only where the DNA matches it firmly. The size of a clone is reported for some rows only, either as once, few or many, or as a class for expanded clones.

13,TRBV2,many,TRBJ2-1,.,CASSVGYYNEQFF,TGTGCCAGCAGTGTGGGTTACTACAATGAGCAGTTCTTC
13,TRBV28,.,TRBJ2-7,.,CASRPGGRHEQYF,TGTGCCAGCAGACCAGGGGGGCGGCACGAGCAGTACTTC
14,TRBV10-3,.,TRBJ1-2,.,CAITERGDIYGYTF,TGTGCCATAACCGAGAGGGGGGACATCTATGGCTACACCTTC
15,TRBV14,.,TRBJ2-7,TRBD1,CASSQTQDRVYEQYF,TGTGCCAGCAGCCAGACGCAGGACAGGGTCTACGAGCAGTACTTC
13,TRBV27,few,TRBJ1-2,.,CASTGWNNYGYTF,TGTGCCAGCACAGGATGGAATAACTATGGCTACACCTTC
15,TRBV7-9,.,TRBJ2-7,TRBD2,CASSLEREDSYEQYF,TGTGCCAGCAGCTTAGAGCGGGAGGACTCCTACGAGCAGTACTTC
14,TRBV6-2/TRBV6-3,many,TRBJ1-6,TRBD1,CASSGGTGNSPLHF,TGTGCCAGCAGTGGCGGGACAGGGAATTCACCCCTCCACTTT
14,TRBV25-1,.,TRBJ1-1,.,CASSETGMVTEAFF,TGTGCCAGCAGTGAAACGGGGATGGTCACTGAAGCTTTCTTT
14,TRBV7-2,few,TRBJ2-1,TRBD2,CASSSGLAVNEQFF,TGTGCCAGCAGCTCCGGACTAGCGGTAAATGAGCAGTTCTTC
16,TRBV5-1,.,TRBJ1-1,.,CASSLMSGGVDTEAFF,TGCGCCAGCAGCTTGATGAGCGGAGGGGTGGACACTGAAGCTTTCTTT
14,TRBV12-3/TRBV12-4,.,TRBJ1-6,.,CASSFPGNGSPLHF,TGTGCCAGCAGTTTCCCAGGGAATGGTTCACCCCTCCACTTT
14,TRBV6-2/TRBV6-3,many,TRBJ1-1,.,CASRAGGSYTEAFF,TGTGCCAGCAGAGCTGGGGGGTCGTACACTGAAGCTTTCTTT
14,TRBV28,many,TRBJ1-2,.,CASSPIQELYGYTF,TGTGCCAGCAGTCCAATACAGGAACTCTATGGCTACACCTTC
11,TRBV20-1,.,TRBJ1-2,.,CSAYQGSGYTF,TGCAGTGCTTACCAGGGTAGTGGCTACACCTTC
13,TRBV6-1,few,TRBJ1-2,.,CASSAGGGYGYTF,TGTGCCAGCAGTGCGGGGGGGGGCTATGGCTACACCTTC
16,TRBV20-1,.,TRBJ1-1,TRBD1,CSARKPGTGGARAAFF,TGCAGTGCTAGAAAGCCGGGGACAGGGGGCGCGAGGGCCGCTTTCTTT
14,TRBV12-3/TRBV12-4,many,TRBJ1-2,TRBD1,CASTWTGTNYGYTF,TGTGCCAGCACCTGGACAGGGACTAACTATGGCTACACCTTC
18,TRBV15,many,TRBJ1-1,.,CATSRDYNNGGRVTEAFF,TGTGCCACCAGCAGAGATTATAATAACGGGGGAAGAGTCACTGAAGCTTTCTTT
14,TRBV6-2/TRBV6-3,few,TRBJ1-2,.,CASSYVLANYGYTF,TGTGCCAGCAGTTACGTGTTAGCTAACTATGGCTACACCTTC
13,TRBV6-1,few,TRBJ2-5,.,CASRETGQETQYF,TGTGCCAGCAGGGAAACAGGGCAGGAGACCCAGTACTTC